A single sample is the source of the 9 T cell receptor beta chains below, sequenced in a study of regulatory dendritic cells for organ transplantation. Data came from immunoSEQ multiplex PCR; TCRdb stores just in-frame clones and leaves some out. The sample shows fewer than 40,000 clones, 90% to 95% of them seen only once. The source material was naive CD8+ T cells from blood. Specified subset: CD45RA+ naive T cells. The receptors derive from a human donor in good health.

The chain links TRBV6-5 to TRBJ1-2, with D maybe TRBD1 (6 bases). V lost 5 bases and J lost 4, with 14 bases in between. This CDR3 region has 14 residues. The germline V gene has CDR1 MNHEY and CDR2 SVGAGI. Written as DNA, the CDR3 is TGTGCCAGCAGTACCACACAGGGCCCCTATGGCTACACCTTC. This gives the protein CASSTTQGPYGYTF.

The chain links TRBV30 to TRBJ1-5, with D possibly matching TRBD1 (5 bases). The CDR3 spans 14 residues. Trimming pared 2 bases from V and 4 bases from J, leaving 12 bases between. Per the germline V gene, CDR1 is GTSNPN and CDR2 is SVGIG (reference sequence). CDR3 amino acids: CAWSRGTGNQPQHF. CDR3 in DNA: TGTGCCTGGAGTCGGGGGACGGGGAATCAGCCCCAGCATTTT.

The chain is built from TRBV7-2 and TRBJ2-1; no definite D call. Deletions cut 2 bases from V and 8 bases from J, with 13 bases between. In germline, CDR1 is SGHTA, CDR2 FQGNSA. The length of the CDR3 is 14 residues. In nucleotides, the CDR3 is TGTGCCAGCAGCTTACCTGGGGTTGTCGATGAGCAGTTCTTC. Its protein is CASSLPGVVDEQFF.

The chain recombines TRBV19 with TRBJ2-7; possible D gene TRBD1, 6 bases. Trimming removed 10 bases at V and 7 bases at J, with 14 bases between. The CDR3 has 11 amino acids. CDR1 and CDR2 from the germline V gene are LNHDA and SQIVND (reference sequence). The CDR3 spells CATSTGWEQYF. As DNA, the CDR3 is TGTGCCACCTCAACAGGGTGGGAGCAGTACTTC.

V is TRBV4-3 and J is TRBJ2-1; D unclear. CDR1 and CDR2 (germline): LGHNA, YSLEER. This CDR3 has 16 amino acids. V lost 0 bases and J 5 bases, leaving 14 bases between the germline ends. CDR3 region: CASSQDAAGSDNEQFF. For the CDR3, the DNA is TGCGCCAGCAGCCAAGATGCCGCCGGATCCGACAATGAGCAGTTCTTC.

V gene TRBV7-6 combines with J gene TRBJ2-3; D gene ambiguous. Germline V gene sequence: CDR1 SGHVS, CDR2 FNYEAQ. Trimming cost V 5 bases and J 11 bases, with 17 bases left between them. The CDR3 covers 13 residues. The CDR3 bases are TGTGCCAGCAGCAGGAGAGACCGGGTTGGGCAGTATTTT. This sequence encodes CASSRRDRVGQYF.

This chain uses TRBV4-2 with TRBJ2-2; 8 bases agree with TRBD2. Unmatched junction bases numbered 7, after V lost 0 bases and J lost 4 bases. This CDR3 comprises 17 residues. Per germline, CDR1 LGHNA and CDR2 YNFKEQ. The CDR3 nucleotides are TGTGCCAGCAGCCAAGAGGGACTAGATTTTTTCACCGGGGAGCTGTTTTTT. It specifies CASSQEGLDFFTGELFF.

The genes are TRBV9 and TRBJ1-5; D ambiguous. The V gene lost 0 bases and the J gene lost 5 bases, with 12 bases spanning the gap. Germline CDR1 and CDR2: SGDLS and YYNGEE. The CDR3 loop spans 15 amino acids. The CDR3 DNA reads TGTGCCAGCAGCGTAGACGGGGTTATTTATCAGCCCCAGCATTTT. It specifies CASSVDGVIYQPQHF.

The chain is built from TRBV7-6 and TRBJ2-7, with TRBD1 matching over 7 bases. J lost 6 bases, V lost 2 bases, and 7 bases had no gene match. Per germline, CDR1 SGHVS and CDR2 FNYEAQ. The CDR3 spans 14 residues. CDR3 in amino acids: CASSLRIGGGEQYF. CDR3 DNA: TGTGCCAGCAGCTTACGAATAGGGGGCGGCGAGCAGTACTTC.